A single sample gave rise to the 32 T cell receptor beta chains below, sequenced in a study of PD-1 blockade in mismatch repair-deficient tumors. The protocol was immunoSEQ multiplex PCR, while the TCRdb copy is restricted to in-frame clones and leaves out a portion. The table has more than 40,000 clones, over 75% seen once. Sequencing used peripheral blood, obtained around 19 weeks after starting pembrolizumab. The receptors derive from an adult with mismatch repair-deficient cancer.

The rearrangement uses TRBV27 and TRBJ2-1; TRBD2 might be the D (6 bases). The germline V gene encodes CDR1 MNHEY and CDR2 SMNVEV (reference sequence). The CDR3 spans 12 residues. CDR3 bases: TGTGCTGGGGAGGAGTTTTCGGATGAGCAGTTCTTC. This codes for CAGEEFSDEQFF.

V usage is TRBV6-6 and J usage is TRBJ1-2; tentative D call: TRBD1 (6 bases). Germline CDR1 MNHNY, CDR2 SVGAGI (reference sequence). V lost 6 bases to trimming and J lost 4 bases, with 12 bases between them. This CDR3 spans 13 amino acids. The CDR3 loop reads CASSPGAIYGYTF. CDR3 bases: TGTGCCAGCAGCCCAGGGGCTATCTATGGCTACACCTTC.

The CDR3 DNA reads as TGTGCCAGTCGGGGGCGGACGCCTTACCAAGAGACCCAGTACTTC. Residues: CASRGRTPYQETQYF. This sequence joins TRBV19 and TRBJ2-5; D may be TRBD1 or TRBD2 (6 bases each). Trimming removed 8 bases at V and 0 bases at J, with 16 bases between. Germline-derived CDR1 and CDR2 are LNHDA and SQIVND (reference sequence). The CDR3 runs to 15 residues.

The chain has TRBV28 and TRBJ1-1, with TRBD1 as a possible D gene (5 bases). V gave up 5 bases and J gave up 8 bases, with 9 bases separating them. Germline V gives CDR1 MDHEN, CDR2 SYDVKM. This CDR3 is built from 11 residues. CDR3 loop: CASSKRQEAFF. Written as DNA, the CDR3 is TGTGCCAGCAGTAAACGACAGGAAGCTTTCTTT.

This clone appeared a single time. The chain employs TRBV6-5 and TRBJ2-6, with D hard to call. Trimming shortened V by 4 bases and J by 0 bases, and 10 bases separated the two germline ends. The germline V gene encodes CDR1 MNHEY and CDR2 SVGAGI. The CDR3 runs to 16 residues. The CDR3 region is CASSSDGSSGANVLTF. The CDR3 DNA follows: TGTGCCAGCAGTTCAGACGGTTCCTCTGGGGCCAACGTCCTGACTTTC.

This chain connects TRBV19 to TRBJ1-2; no clear D. V lost 7 bases to trimming and J lost 0 bases, with 18 bases between them. Germline V gene data show CDR1 as LNHDA and CDR2 as SQIVND (reference sequence). This CDR3 is 16 amino acids long. This chain's CDR3 is CASMKWLGTANYGYTF. The DNA of the CDR3 is TGTGCCAGTATGAAGTGGCTGGGAACAGCTAACTATGGCTACACCTTC.

This chain links TRBV15 with TRBJ2-3; TRBD1 agrees at 7 bases. The CDR3 length is 15 residues. CDR1 LNHNV and CDR2 YYDKDF come from the germline V gene (reference sequence). The V gene end was trimmed by 2 bases and the J gene end by 6 bases; junction bases not matched to a gene: 8. CDR3: CATSRFGTARDTQYF. The CDR3 nucleotides read TGTGCCACCAGCAGATTTGGGACAGCTCGTGATACGCAGTATTTT.

As to this clone: One end of the junction is discordant with germline, which a read error may explain. V and J are TRBV7-7 and TRBJ2-7, with TRBD2 matching 15 bases. CDR3 length equals 15 residues. The germline gives CDR1 SSHAT, CDR2 FNYEAQ (reference sequence). CDR3 bases: TGTGCTAGCAGCGCCGGACTAGCGGGAGGGTACGAGCAGTACTTC. Its protein is CASSAGLAGGYEQYF.

Regarding this clone: A read error may account for a junction end that differs from germline. The V call is TRBV11-3, the J call TRBJ2-7; no firm D call. Germline CDR1 is SGHNT and CDR2 is YENEEA. CDR3 size: 13 residues. The CDR3 here is CASSPTGSHEQYF. CDR3 nucleotides: TGTGCCAGCAGCCCCACGGGCTCCCACGAGCAGTACTTC.

This clone is a singleton in its sample. The V call is TRBV9, the J call TRBJ2-1; 7 nucleotides match TRBD2. The CDR3 sequence is 15 residues long. CDR1 SGDLS and CDR2 YYNGEE come from the germline V gene. Germline trimming cut 1 base from V and 4 bases from J; bases unmatched to any gene: 5. CDR3 loop: CASSVLSGKYNEQFF. CDR3 bases: TGTGCCAGCAGCGTATTGAGCGGGAAGTACAATGAGCAGTTCTTC.

This sequence joins TRBV11-3 and TRBJ2-3, with 7 nucleotides matching TRBD1. Germline V CDR1 and CDR2: SGHNT, YENEEA. The CDR3 is made up of 15 amino acids. With 5 bases clipped from V and 1 base from J, the junction kept 6 bases outside the gene matches. CDR3 in DNA: TGTGCCAGCAGCCCGGGACAGTCGGGCACAGATACGCAGTATTTT. Its protein is CASSPGQSGTDTQYF. Supplemented by reference TRBV11-3 and TRBJ2-3, the full variable domain reads EAGVVQSPRYKIIEKKQPVAFWCNPISGHNTLYWYLQNLGQGPELLIRYENEEAVDDSQLPKDRFSAERLKGVDSTLKIQPAELGDSAVYLCASSPGQSGTDTQYFGPGTRLTVL.

The chain combines TRBV29-1 with TRBJ1-1; D gene uncertain. The germline V gene encodes CDR1 SQVTM and CDR2 ANQGSEA. With 7 bases removed from V and 6 bases from J, the gap between germline ends came to 18 bases. The CDR3 spans 13 residues. The CDR3 loop reads CSAYRLLGAEAFF. The CDR3 DNA reads as TGCAGCGCTTATAGACTCCTCGGCGCTGAAGCTTTCTTT.

This clone was seen a few times. The chain couples TRBV7-3 to TRBJ2-7; D is uncertain. This CDR3 comprises 13 residues. V dropped 2 bases and J dropped 0 bases, with 5 bases sitting between them. CDR1 and CDR2 from the germline V gene are SGHTA and FQGTGA. The CDR3 region is CASSLGHSYEQYF. In nucleotides, the CDR3 is TGTGCCAGCAGCTTAGGCCACTCCTACGAGCAGTACTTC.

The rearrangement joins TRBV5-1 to TRBJ2-1, with no clear D. From germline, CDR1 is SGHRS and CDR2 YFSETQ. V was pared by 2 bases and J by 0 bases, with 18 bases between. CDR3 size: 18 residues. This CDR3 is CASSFLGFYQDSYNEQFF. In nucleotides, the CDR3 is TGCGCCAGCAGCTTTTTAGGGTTCTACCAAGACTCCTACAATGAGCAGTTCTTC.

This clone showed up just a few times. The rearrangement uses TRBV6-1 and TRBJ1-3, with 8 bases aligning to TRBD1. The V gene end was trimmed by 7 bases and the J gene end by 1 base; junction bases not matched to a gene: 6. In germline, CDR1 is MNHNS, CDR2 SASEGT. This CDR3 comprises 15 residues. The CDR3 bases are TGTGCCAGCACCATGACAGGGGTGTCTGGAAACACCATATATTTT. Translating gives CASTMTGVSGNTIYF.

V and J are TRBV7-9 and TRBJ1-4; 9 bases are shared with TRBD1. V shed 5 bases and J 6 bases; nucleotides not matched to a gene: 13. CDR1 is SEHNR and CDR2 is FQNEAQ in the germline V gene (reference sequence). The CDR3 contains 17 residues. For the CDR3, the DNA is TGTGCCAGCAGCCCATGGACCCGGGACAGGGTGGATGAAAAACTGTTTTTT. Protein product: CASSPWTRDRVDEKLFF.

This chain joins TRBV5-4 and TRBJ2-2; D is possibly TRBD1 (6 bases). V was clipped by 5 bases and J by 7 bases, with 15 bases between them. Germline V CDR1 and CDR2: SGHNT, YYREEE (reference sequence). CDR3 size: 14 residues. The CDR3, as DNA: TGTGCCAGCAGGCTAGGGGGTAGAGGCGGGGAGCTGTTTTTT. Residues: CASRLGGRGGELFF.

The chain combines TRBV29-1 with TRBJ2-1, with 14 nucleotides matching TRBD2. This CDR3 is 16 amino acids long. J was trimmed by 4 bases and V by 3 bases; bases with no gene match: 5. Germline CDR1 reads SQVTM; CDR2 reads ANQGSEA. The CDR3 DNA reads as TGCAGCGTTGAGGGACTAGCGGGAGTCCAATACAATGAGCAGTTCTTC. It yields the protein CSVEGLAGVQYNEQFF.

The V call is TRBV5-1, the J call TRBJ2-1; 11 nucleotides align to TRBD2. The trim removed 2 bases at V and 11 bases at J, leaving 12 bases unmatched. The CDR3 is made up of 16 amino acids. Germline CDR1 SGHRS, CDR2 YFSETQ. The CDR3 spells CASSLDIAGGPGKQFF. The CDR3 DNA sequence: TGCGCCAGCAGCTTAGATATAGCGGGAGGGCCCGGGAAGCAGTTCTTC. Full variable domain (remainder filled in from reference TRBV5-1 and TRBJ2-1): KAGVTQTPRYLIKTRGQQVTLSCSPISGHRSVSWYQQTPGQGLQFLFEYFSETQRNKGNFPGRFSGRQFSNSRSEMNVSTLELGDSALYLCASSLDIAGGPGKQFFGPGTRLTVL.

CDR3 in amino acids: CASSFGSFYGYTF. CDR3 DNA sequence: TGTGCCAGTAGTTTTGGCTCATTCTATGGCTACACCTTC. This chain uses TRBV19 with TRBJ1-2; D remains unclear. V shed 5 bases and J shed 4 bases, with 11 bases lying between them. This CDR3 has 13 amino acids. Germline values: CDR1 LNHDA, CDR2 SQIVND (reference sequence). Full variable domain (missing parts from reference TRBV19 and TRBJ1-2): DGGITQSPKYLFRKEGQNVTLSCEQNLNHDAMYWYRQDPGQGLRLIYYSQIVNDFQKGDIAEGYSVSREKKESFPLTVTSAQKNPTAFYLCASSFGSFYGYTFGSGTRLTVV.

CDR3 DNA sequence: TGTGCCAGCAGCTTGGACAGGACACGAGAGGCTTTCTTT. Its protein product is CASSLDRTREAFF. The rearrangement links TRBV5-6 to TRBJ1-1; possibly TRBD1 for D (5 bases). The CDR3 loop spans 13 amino acids. Germline V gene sequence: CDR1 SGHDT, CDR2 YYEEEE. Trimming removed 0 bases from V and 11 bases from J, with 14 bases in between.

The rearrangement joins TRBV7-2 to TRBJ2-3; D call uncertain. The CDR3 consists of 13 residues. Deletions cut 2 bases from V and 1 base from J, with 4 bases between. The V gene's germline CDR1 is SGHTA and CDR2 FQGNSA. The CDR3 protein is CASSLPGTDTQYF. CDR3 DNA: TGTGCCAGCAGCTTACCAGGCACAGATACGCAGTATTTT.

V gene TRBV6-1 combines with J gene TRBJ2-2; the D is unclear. CDR1 is MNHNS and CDR2 is SASEGT in the germline V gene. V lost 2 bases and J lost 0, with 7 bases in between. The CDR3 runs 15 residues. Written as DNA, the CDR3 is TGTGCCAGCAGTGAATTCTGGGCGAACACCGGGGAGCTGTTTTTT. Translating gives CASSEFWANTGELFF.

The DNA of the CDR3 is TGTGCCAGCGGGGGGTCGGTAGCGGCCGGGGAGCTGTTTTTT. Translating gives CASGGSVAAGELFF. The V and J genes are TRBV11-3 and TRBJ2-2, with D possibly TRBD2 on 6 matching bases. Trimming took 8 bases from V and 6 from J, leaving 16 bases between them. Germline-derived CDR1 and CDR2 are SGHNT and YENEEA. CDR3 length: 14 amino acids.

The rearrangement uses TRBV12-5 and TRBJ2-7, with 7 bases fitting TRBD1. With V trimmed by 1 base and J by 4 bases, 1 base remained unmatched. Germline assignment: CDR1 LGHNT and CDR2 FRNRAP. The CDR3 has 13 residues. The CDR3 is CASGLGTGYEQYF. In DNA, the CDR3 is TGTGCTAGTGGTTTGGGGACAGGATACGAGCAGTACTTC.

The chain joins TRBV5-1 to TRBJ1-2; D not resolved. The CDR3 is made up of 12 amino acids. The V and J ends lost 3 bases and 4 bases respectively, with 7 bases between them. The germline V gene has CDR1 SGHRS and CDR2 YFSETQ. CDR3 loop: CASSSSLYGYTF. The CDR3 bases are TGCGCCAGCAGCTCCAGCCTCTATGGCTACACCTTC.

This chain joins TRBV6-1 and TRBJ2-1, with 10 bases lining up with TRBD1. The CDR3 contains 13 residues. Germline V gene data show CDR1 as MNHNS and CDR2 as SASEGT. This chain's CDR3 is CAARDRGYNEQFF. CDR3 in DNA: TGTGCAGCCCGGGACAGGGGTTACAATGAGCAGTTCTTC.

The chain joins TRBV5-6 to TRBJ1-5; 9 nucleotides agree with TRBD1. Germline V gene lookup returns CDR1 SGHDT and CDR2 YYEEEE. The trim removed 0 bases at V and 4 bases at J, leaving 2 bases unmatched. This CDR3 is built from 15 residues. The CDR3 DNA reads TGTGCCAGCAGCTTGGCCGGGACAGGGAATCAGCCCCAGCATTTT. It is translated as CASSLAGTGNQPQHF.

This clone showed up just a few times. The chain combines TRBV11-2 with TRBJ2-5; D is perhaps TRBD2 (5 bases). This CDR3 has 15 residues. Germline V lookup: CDR1 SGHAT, CDR2 FQNNGV. Deletions cut 0 bases from V and 4 bases from J, with 12 bases between. The CDR3 reads CASSLDFRGLETQYF. Here the CDR3 DNA reads TGTGCCAGCAGCTTAGATTTTCGGGGATTAGAGACCCAGTACTTC.

The V gene is TRBV7-9, the J gene TRBJ2-1; the match to TRBD2 covers 12 bases. There are 17 residues in the CDR3. Germline V gives CDR1 SEHNR, CDR2 FQNEAQ (reference sequence). Trimming took 1 base from V and 7 from J; bases not matched to a gene: 8. The CDR3 here is CASSLEGLAGMRNEQFF. The CDR3 DNA reads TGTGCCAGCAGCTTAGAAGGACTAGCGGGAATGAGGAATGAGCAGTTCTTC.

The V and J genes are TRBV5-1 and TRBJ2-7; 8 nucleotides line up with TRBD2. The CDR3 extends over 14 amino acids. Germline CDR1 reads SGHRS; CDR2 reads YFSETQ. With V trimmed by 4 bases and J by 5 bases, 8 bases remained unmatched. The CDR3 coding sequence is TGCGCCAGCAGCACCGCCGGGACTAGTAACGAGCAGTACTTC. Its translation is CASSTAGTSNEQYF.

The chain uses TRBV30 and TRBJ2-1, with 8 bases lining up with TRBD2. Per the germline V gene, CDR1 is GTSNPN and CDR2 is SVGIG (reference sequence). Trimming cost V 1 base and J 9 bases; bases outside gene matches: 14. The CDR3 is 16 residues long. This CDR3 is CAWSAPGSGSFVEQFF. CDR3 in DNA: TGTGCCTGGAGTGCCCCGGGGAGCGGGAGCTTTGTTGAGCAGTTCTTC. Complete variable domain (other parts from reference TRBV30 and TRBJ2-1): SQTIHQWPATLVQPVGSPLSLECTVEGTSNPNLYWYRQAAGRGLQLLFYSVGIGQISSEVPQNLSASRPQDRQFILSSKKLLLSDSGFYLCAWSAPGSGSFVEQFFGPGTRLTVL.